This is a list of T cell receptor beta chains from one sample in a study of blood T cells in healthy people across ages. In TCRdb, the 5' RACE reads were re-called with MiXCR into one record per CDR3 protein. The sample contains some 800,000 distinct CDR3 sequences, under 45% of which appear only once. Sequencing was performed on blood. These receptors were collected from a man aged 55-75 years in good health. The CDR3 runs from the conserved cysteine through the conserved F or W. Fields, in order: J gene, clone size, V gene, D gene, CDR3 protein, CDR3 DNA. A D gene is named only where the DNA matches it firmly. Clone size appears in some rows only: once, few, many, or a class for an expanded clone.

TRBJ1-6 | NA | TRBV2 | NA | CASSEATPLHF | TGTGCCAGCAGTGAAGCAACACCCCTCCACTTT
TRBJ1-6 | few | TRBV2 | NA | CASSRSTSYGGNNSPLHF | TGTGCCAGCAGTCGCTCTACATCTTACGGGGGTAATAATTCACCCCTCCACTTT
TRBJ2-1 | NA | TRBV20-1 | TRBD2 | CSARAGTSNNEQFF | TGCAGTGCTAGAGCGGGGACTAGCAACAATGAGCAGTTCTTC
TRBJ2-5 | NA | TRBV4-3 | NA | CASSQDLIGGRSRETQYF | TGCGCCAGCAGCCAAGATTTGATTGGGGGGCGGTCGAGGGAGACCCAGTACTTC
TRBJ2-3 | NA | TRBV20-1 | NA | CSARRGRGRTDTQYF | TGCAGTGCTAGGAGGGGACGGGGGCGAACAGATACGCAGTATTTT
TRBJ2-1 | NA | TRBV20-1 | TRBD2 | CSAPLSRGGLFNEQFF | TGCAGTGCTCCCCTCTCGCGGGGGGGCCTTTTCAATGAGCAGTTCTTC
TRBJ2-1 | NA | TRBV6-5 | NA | CASRDDSYNEQFF | TGTGCCAGCAGGGACGATTCCTACAATGAGCAGTTCTTC
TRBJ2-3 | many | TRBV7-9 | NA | CASSHRQSTDTQYF | TGTGCCAGCAGCCACAGGCAGAGCACAGATACGCAGTATTTT
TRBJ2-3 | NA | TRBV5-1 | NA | CASSLHSTDTQYF | TGCGCCAGCAGCCTACACAGCACAGATACGCAGTATTTT
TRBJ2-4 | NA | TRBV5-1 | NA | CASSLGRAKNIQYF | TGCGCCAGCAGCTTGGGGAGGGCCAAAAACATTCAGTACTTC
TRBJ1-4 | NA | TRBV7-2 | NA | CASSSYLAEKLFF | TGTGCCAGCAGCTCCTATCTCGCTGAAAAACTGTTTTTT
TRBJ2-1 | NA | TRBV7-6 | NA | CASSLVRGDSSYNEQFF | TGTGCCAGCAGCTTAGTTCGGGGGGACAGCTCCTACAATGAGCAGTTCTTC
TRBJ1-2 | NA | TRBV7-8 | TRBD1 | CASSFLGQGTNYGYTF | TGTGCCAGCAGCTTCTTGGGACAGGGGACTAACTATGGCTACACCTTC
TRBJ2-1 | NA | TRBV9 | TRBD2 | CASSSIRGGLNNEQFF | TGTGCCAGCAGCTCGATTCGGGGGGGCCTTAACAATGAGCAGTTCTTC
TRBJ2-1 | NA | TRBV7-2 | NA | CASSPDYSSYNEQFF | TGTGCCAGCAGCCCCGACTACAGCTCCTACAATGAGCAGTTCTTC
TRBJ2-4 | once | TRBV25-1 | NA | CASSPPGLAKTIQYF | TGTGCCAGCAGCCCACCGGGGCTAGCCAAAACCATTCAGTACTTC
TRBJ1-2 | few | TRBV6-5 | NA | CASSYLTGANNYGYTF | TGTGCCAGCAGTTACCTCACGGGGGCTAATAACTATGGCTACACCTTC
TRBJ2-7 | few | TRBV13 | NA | CASSERQEQYF | TGTGCCAGCAGCGAAAGACAAGAGCAGTACTTC
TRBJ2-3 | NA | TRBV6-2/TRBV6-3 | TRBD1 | CASSRQGADTQYF | TGTGCCAGCAGCAGACAGGGGGCAGATACGCAGTATTTT
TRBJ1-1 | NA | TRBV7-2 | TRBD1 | CASSVQGAQTEAFF | TGTGCCAGCAGCGTACAGGGGGCGCAGACTGAAGCTTTCTTT
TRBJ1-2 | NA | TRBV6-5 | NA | CASSATGRNYGYTF | TGTGCCAGCAGTGCAACAGGACGCAACTATGGCTACACCTTC
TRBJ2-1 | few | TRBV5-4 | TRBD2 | CASSSLTSGGNEQFF | TGTGCCAGCAGCTCCTTGACTAGCGGGGGGAATGAGCAGTTCTTC
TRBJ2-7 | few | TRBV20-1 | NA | CSAKSHRTYEQYF | TGCAGTGCAAAAAGTCACAGAACCTACGAGCAGTACTTC
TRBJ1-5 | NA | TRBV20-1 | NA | CGAGEGRQPQHF | TGCGGTGCTGGGGAGGGCAGGCAGCCCCAGCATTTT
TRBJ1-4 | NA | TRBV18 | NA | CASSPPGATNEKLFF | TGTGCCAGCTCACCTCCAGGGGCAACTAATGAAAAACTGTTTTTT
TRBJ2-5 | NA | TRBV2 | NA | CASSSGPIGQETQYF | TGTGCCAGCAGTTCGGGACCGATTGGGCAAGAGACCCAGTACTTC
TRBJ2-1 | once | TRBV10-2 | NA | CASRNPGVEQFF | TGCGCCAGCAGAAACCCGGGGGTGGAGCAGTTCTTC
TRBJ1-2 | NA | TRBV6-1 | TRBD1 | CASGGTGGGGYTF | TGTGCCAGCGGGGGGACAGGGGGAGGTGGCTACACCTTC
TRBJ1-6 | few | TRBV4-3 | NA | CASSPSFVSPLHF | TGCGCCAGCAGCCCCTCTTTTGTATCACCCCTCCACTTT
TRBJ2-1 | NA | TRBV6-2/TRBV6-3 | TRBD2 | CASTTLSRGGMNEQFF | TGTGCCAGCACTACCCTTTCGCGGGGGGGCATGAATGAGCAGTTCTTC
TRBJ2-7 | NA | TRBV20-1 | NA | CSAISGRDYEQYF | TGCAGTGCTATTAGTGGCAGAGATTACGAGCAGTACTTC
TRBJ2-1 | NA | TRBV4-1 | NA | CASSQALTPYNEQFF | TGCGCCAGCAGCCAAGCCTTGACCCCCTACAATGAGCAGTTCTTC
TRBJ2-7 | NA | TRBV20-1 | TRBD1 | CSARAETGDPYEQYF | TGCAGTGCTAGGGCGGAGACAGGGGACCCCTACGAGCAGTACTTC
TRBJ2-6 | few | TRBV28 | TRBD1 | CASRMGQGTSHSGANVLTF | TGTGCCAGCAGAATGGGACAGGGGACCTCGCACTCTGGGGCCAACGTCCTGACTTTC
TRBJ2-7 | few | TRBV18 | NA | CASSERRPYEQYF | TGTGCCAGCTCAGAGCGGAGACCCTACGAGCAGTACTTC
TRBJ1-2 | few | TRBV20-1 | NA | CSARTEGAYGYTF | TGCAGTGCTAGAACAGAGGGAGCCTATGGCTACACCTTC
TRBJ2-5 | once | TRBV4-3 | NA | CASSQDPSYGQYF | TGCGCCAGCAGCCAAGATCCCAGCTACGGGCAGTACTTC
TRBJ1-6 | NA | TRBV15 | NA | CATSRDPLRGEISPLHF | TGTGCCACCAGCAGAGATCCCTTAAGGGGAGAGATTTCACCCCTCCACTTT
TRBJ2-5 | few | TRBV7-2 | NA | CASSLSAGSFETQYF | TGTGCCAGCAGTCTATCAGCTGGGTCATTTGAGACCCAGTACTTC
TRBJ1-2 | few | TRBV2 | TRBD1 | CASRDRDYYGYTF | TGTGCCAGCAGGGACAGGGATTACTATGGCTACACCTTC
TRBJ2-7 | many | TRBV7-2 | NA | CASSPGQPYEQYF | TGTGCCAGCAGCCCCGGACAGCCCTACGAGCAGTACTTC
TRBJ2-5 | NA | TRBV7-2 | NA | CASSLGASVGAETQYF | TGTGCCAGCAGCTTAGGAGCTAGCGTTGGGGCAGAGACCCAGTACTTC
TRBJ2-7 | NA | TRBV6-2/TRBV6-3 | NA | CASSSIDSGHLRDEQYF | TGTGCCAGCAGTTCTATAGACTCCGGACACTTGAGGGACGAGCAGTACTTC
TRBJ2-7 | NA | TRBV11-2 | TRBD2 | CASSYTGGVLGEQYF | TGTGCCAGCAGCTATACCGGGGGGGTTCTGGGGGAGCAGTACTTC
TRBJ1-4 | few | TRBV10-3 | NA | CAISEGLLNEKLFF | TGTGCCATCAGTGAGGGACTGCTTAATGAAAAACTGTTTTTT
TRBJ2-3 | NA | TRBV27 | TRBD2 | CASSKGFQGGPKHADTQYF | TGTGCCAGCAGTAAGGGGTTTCAGGGAGGGCCAAAACACGCAGATACGCAGTATTTT
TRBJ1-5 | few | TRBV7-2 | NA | CASSQISNQPQHF | TGTGCCAGCAGCCAAATTAGCAATCAGCCCCAGCATTTT
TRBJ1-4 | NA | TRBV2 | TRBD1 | CASSGPGQGRRLFF | TGTGCCAGCAGTGGCCCGGGACAGGGAAGAAGACTGTTTTTT
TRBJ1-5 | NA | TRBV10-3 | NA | CATAMRADQPQHF | TGTGCCACCGCCATGAGGGCGGATCAGCCCCAGCATTTT
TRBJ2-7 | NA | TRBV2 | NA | CASKATPLPYEQYF | TGTGCCAGCAAGGCGACCCCCCTCCCCTACGAGCAGTACTTC
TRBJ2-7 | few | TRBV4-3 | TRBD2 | CASSQDKTSEGYEQYF | TGCGCCAGCAGCCAAGATAAAACTAGCGAGGGCTACGAGCAGTACTTC
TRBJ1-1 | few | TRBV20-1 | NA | CSANPEMNTEAFF | TGCAGTGCTAACCCCGAGATGAACACTGAAGCTTTCTTT
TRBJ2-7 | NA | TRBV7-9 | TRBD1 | CASSPRDRGFYEQYF | TGTGCCAGCAGCCCGAGGGACAGGGGATTCTACGAGCAGTACTTC
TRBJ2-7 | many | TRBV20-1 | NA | CSARDSANRAYEQYF | TGCAGTGCTAGAGACAGTGCCAACCGGGCCTACGAGCAGTACTTC
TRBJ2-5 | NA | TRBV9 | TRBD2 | CASSVAAGVMETQYF | TGTGCCAGCAGCGTAGCAGCGGGGGTTATGGAGACCCAGTACTTC
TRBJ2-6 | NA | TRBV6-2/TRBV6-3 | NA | CASMTVSGANVLTF | TGTGCCAGCATGACAGTCTCTGGGGCCAACGTCCTGACTTTC
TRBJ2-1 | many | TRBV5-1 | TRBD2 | CASSVGLANYNEQFF | TGCGCCAGCAGCGTGGGACTAGCGAACTACAATGAGCAGTTCTTC
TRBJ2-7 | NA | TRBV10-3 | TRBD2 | CAISASGTSGIYEQYF | TGTGCCATCAGTGCCTCCGGGACTAGCGGAATCTACGAGCAGTACTTC